This paragraph reports one T cell receptor (beta chain). Germline V CDR1 and CDR2: SGHNT, YYREEE (reference sequence). The CDR3 spans 15 residues. The trim removed 2 bases at V and 7 bases at J, leaving 7 bases unmatched. The source of the sample is a study of cytomegalovirus exposure and HLA in healthy donors. The PCR ran on 60 Vbeta and 13 Jbeta primers. Using immunoSEQ multiplex PCR, the repertoire was profiled, and TCRdb retains in-frame clones only, with some absent. This table holds 98,000 or so clones, about three quarters found once. The receptor was isolated from a man in his sixties in good health and CMV-seropositive. Sequencing used PBMCs. The genes are TRBV5-4 and TRBJ2-1; 9 nucleotides align to TRBD1. The CDR3 spells CASSLKGQGLNEQFF. CDR3 in DNA: TGTGCCAGCAGCTTAAAAGGACAGGGGTTAAATGAGCAGTTCTTC.